This T cell receptor (beta chain) came from a study of early T cells in non-severe SARS-CoV-2 infection. Overall study context: Whole-blood bulk RNA, unsorted, was sequenced, and chains were unpaired.

Study-wide points: Anti-spike CD8 responses were favored by VDJdb matching, which missed private and CD4 specificities.

The germline gives CDR1 SEHNR, CDR2 FQNEAQ (reference sequence). The CDR3 has 13 residues. V gave up 3 bases and J gave up 6 bases, with 12 bases separating them. The table lists this clonotype with many counts. Its target is unknown. TCRdb passed the 5' RACE reads through MiXCR, listing each CDR3 protein once. The sample yields 95,000 to 100,000 distinct CDR3 sequences, 13% seen once. This rearrangement joins TRBV7-9 to TRBJ2-7, with D possibly TRBD1 on 6 matching bases. Sequenced sample: whole blood. This clonotype was sampled from an adult who was a healthcare worker with PCR-confirmed SARS-CoV-2 infection or an uninfected control (not recorded which). The CDR3 DNA sequence: TGTGCCAGCAGCTTCAGGGGAATCGGCGAGCAGTACTTC. Its protein is CASSFRGIGEQYF.